These 16 T cell receptor beta chains share one sample of origin, sequenced in a study of T cell changes during pregnancy in multiple sclerosis. Assay used: immunoSEQ multiplex PCR; TCRdb lists only in-frame clones, some missing. Of under 80,000 clones listed, roughly 94% were seen once; the top ten hold less than 0.65%. The sample was peripheral blood, taken in the third trimester of pregnancy. The receptors shown here come from a female donor with multiple sclerosis, enrolled in a pregnancy study.

There are a few counts of this clone. J is TRBJ1-2 and V is TRBV9, with no clear D. Germline V gene data show CDR1 as SGDLS and CDR2 as YYNGEE. CDR3 length equals 12 residues. The V end lost 0 bases, the J end lost 4 bases, and 4 bases lay between the germline ends. The CDR3 sequence: CASSVGSYGYTF. Here the CDR3 DNA reads TGTGCCAGCAGCGTAGGGAGCTATGGCTACACCTTC. The full variable domain, in which reference TRBV9 and TRBJ1-2 provide the parts outside the CDR3, is DSGVTQTPKHLITATGQRVTLRCSPRSGDLSVYWYQQSLDQGLQFLIQYYNGEERAKGNILERFSAQQFPDLHSELNLSSLELGDSALYFCASSVGSYGYTFGSGTRLTVV.

The V and J genes are TRBV12-1 and TRBJ2-3; TRBD2, the D gene given by the table, was not confirmed from the DNA. TRBV12-1 is classified as a pseudogene. The CDR3 is 16 residues long. The CDR3 spells CASSLRQPTSTDTQYF. CDR3 DNA sequence: TGTGCCAGCAGCTTGAGGCAGCCGACTAGCACAGATACGCAGTATTTT.

CDR3 region: CASSVAGLLYEQYF. The CDR3, as DNA: TGTGCCAGCAGTGTAGCAGGACTCCTATACGAGCAGTACTTC. This chain connects TRBV2 to TRBJ2-7, with D perhaps matching TRBD2 (5 bases). This CDR3 spans 14 amino acids. The germline V and J ends were trimmed by 4 bases and 4 bases, with 14 bases remaining between them. Germline V gene data show CDR1 as SNHLY and CDR2 as FYNNEI.

CDR3 bases: TGTGCCAGCAGCTTATTGTCAGGGGAGACAGATACGCAGTATTTT. Residues: CASSLLSGETDTQYF. The chain is built from TRBV7-2 and TRBJ2-3, with D perhaps TRBD1 (6 bases). The germline CDR1 and CDR2 sequences are SGHTA and FQGNSA. CDR3 size: 15 residues. Trimming pared 2 bases from V and 3 bases from J, leaving 12 bases between. The variable domain in full, completed from reference TRBV7-2 and TRBJ2-3, reads GAGVSQSPSNKVTEKGKDVELRCDPISGHTALYWYRQSLGQGLEFLIYFQGNSAPDKSGLPSDRFSAERTGGSVSTLTIQRTQQEDSAVYLCASSLLSGETDTQYFGPGTRLTVL.

The rearrangement joins TRBV7-3 to TRBJ1-2; D is ambiguous. Germline V gives CDR1 SGHTA, CDR2 FQGTGA. The V gene lost 2 bases and the J gene lost 7 bases, with 14 bases spanning the gap. This CDR3 is 14 amino acids long. CDR3 nucleotide sequence: TGTGCCAGCAGCTTAGGAGCAGGAGGCTCTGGCTACACCTTC. It yields the protein CASSLGAGGSGYTF. Full variable domain (outside the CDR3, taken from reference TRBV7-3 and TRBJ1-2): GAGVSQTPSNKVTEKGKYVELRCDPISGHTALYWYRQSLGQGPEFLIYFQGTGAADDSGLPNDRFFAVRPEGSVSTLKIQRTERGDSAVYLCASSLGAGGSGYTFGSGTRLTVV.

This clone was picked up one time. The V call is TRBV4-2, the J call TRBJ2-5; possible D gene TRBD2, 7 bases. Germline loops: CDR1 LGHNA, CDR2 YNFKEQ. The CDR3 length is 16 residues. V lost 1 base and J 4 bases, leaving 16 bases between the germline ends. As DNA, the CDR3 is TGTGCCAGCAGCCAAGTAGGAGGGGGGGCCGGAGAGACCCAGTACTTC. This gives the protein CASSQVGGGAGETQYF.

The chain joins TRBV6-1 to TRBJ1-2, with 7 bases identical to TRBD1. Trimming removed 5 bases from V and 3 bases from J; junction bases left unmatched: 6. The V gene's germline CDR1 is MNHNS and CDR2 SASEGT. The CDR3 length is 14 residues. The CDR3 DNA is TGTGCCAGCAGTAGCGTCAGGGGGGACTATGGCTACACCTTC. Translation gives CASSSVRGDYGYTF.

The sample holds one count of this clone. The V call is TRBV7-8, the J call TRBJ1-2; weak D call: TRBD1 (5 bases). The germline V gene has CDR1 SGHVS and CDR2 FQNEAQ. CDR3 length: 12 amino acids. Deletions cut 3 bases from V and 8 bases from J, with 10 bases between. DNA of the CDR3: TGTGCCAGCAGCTTCAGGGTTGAGGGCTACACCTTC. Translating gives CASSFRVEGYTF.

The rearrangement uses TRBV4-1 and TRBJ2-1; TRBD1 agrees at 7 bases. V dropped 1 base and J dropped 4; count of bases not matched to a gene: 7. Germline CDR1 reads MGHRA; CDR2 reads YSYEKL. The CDR3 contains 16 residues. For the CDR3, the DNA is TGCGCCAGCAGCCAAGTTTCCGGGACAGTTTACAATGAGCAGTTCTTC. Translating gives CASSQVSGTVYNEQFF.

The V gene is TRBV29-1, the J gene TRBJ2-3, with TRBD1 identical over 7 bases. The length of the CDR3 is 13 residues. With 7 bases clipped from V and 1 base from J, the junction kept 5 bases outside the gene matches. Germline V gene lookup returns CDR1 SQVTM and CDR2 ANQGSEA. The CDR3 sequence is CSGGTDRTDTQYF. In DNA form, the CDR3 reads TGCAGCGGGGGGACAGATCGCACAGATACGCAGTATTTT.

This clone showed up just once. This chain's CDR3 is CAIMWTGGYGYTF. CDR3 nucleotide sequence: TGTGCCATCATGTGGACAGGGGGTTATGGCTACACCTTC. The rearrangement joins TRBV10-3 to TRBJ1-2; 10 bases agree with TRBD1. Germline values: CDR1 ENHRY, CDR2 SYGVKD. The J segment lost 5 bases and the V segment lost 7 bases, leaving 4 bases of the junction unmatched. The CDR3 consists of 13 residues.

V is TRBV7-2 and J is TRBJ2-5, with D perhaps matching TRBD2 (5 bases). Germline V gene data show CDR1 as SGHTA and CDR2 as FQGNSA. The germline V and J ends were trimmed by 5 bases and 2 bases, with 12 bases remaining between them. CDR3 length equals 14 residues. CDR3 region: CASSGRTPQETQYF. CDR3 bases: TGTGCCAGCAGCGGCAGGACTCCACAAGAGACCCAGTACTTC.

The chain employs TRBV5-1 and TRBJ2-1; 7 bases are shared with TRBD1. The CDR3 length is 14 residues. Unmatched junction bases numbered 8, after V lost 4 bases and J lost 7 bases. The germline V gene has CDR1 SGHRS and CDR2 YFSETQ. CDR3 amino acids: CASSLGQTLNEQFF. CDR3 in DNA: TGCGCCAGCAGCCTGGGACAGACACTAAATGAGCAGTTCTTC.

The J gene is TRBJ2-5, the V gene TRBV7-3, with 8 bases identical to TRBD2. CDR1 SGHTA and CDR2 FQGTGA come from the germline V gene. V was clipped by 5 bases and J by 2 bases; unmatched bases: 7. The CDR3 is made up of 15 amino acids. The CDR3 loop reads CASSAGGAFQETQYF. The CDR3 nucleotides read TGTGCCAGCAGCGCCGGGGGGGCGTTTCAAGAGACCCAGTACTTC.

The chain recombines TRBV27 with TRBJ2-3; D is possibly TRBD2 (5 bases). Germline lookup yields CDR1 MNHEY and CDR2 SMNVEV (reference sequence). V was clipped by 6 bases and J by 6 bases, with 13 bases between them. This CDR3 comprises 13 residues. The CDR3 here is CASSMRVSDTQYF. The CDR3, as DNA: TGTGCCAGCAGCATGAGGGTATCCGATACGCAGTATTTT.

The V and J genes are TRBV18 and TRBJ1-5, with D possibly being TRBD1 (6 bases). The CDR3 is made up of 17 amino acids. V was pared by 2 bases and J by 2 bases, with 16 bases between. Looked up from germline, CDR1 is KGHSH and CDR2 is LQKENI. CDR3 coding DNA: TGTGCCAGCTCACCAATATCAGGGGCGGAGGGCAATCAGCCCCAGCATTTT. Its protein is CASSPISGAEGNQPQHF.